A single count supports the clone carrying this TCR beta chain. The data stem from a study of OX40 agonist ivuxolimab in advanced cancers. Turning to the study itself: A mean age of roughly 60 years, range roughly 20 to 80, was recorded, and 70% to 85% were male.

CDR1 SGHAT and CDR2 FQNNGV come from the germline V gene. The ends were cut back, 5 bases at V and 0 bases at J, with 11 bases in the middle. CDR3 length: 15 amino acids. The repertoire was sequenced with immunoSEQ multiplex PCR; TCRdb's copy has only in-frame clones and lacks some. Here the sample spans tens of thousands of clones, approximately 85% being singletons. The rearrangement links TRBV11-2 to TRBJ1-3, with D possibly TRBD1 on 6 matching bases. This specimen was CD4+ or CD8+ T cells sorted from blood, taken in a trial of the OX40 agonist ivuxolimab. The clonotype comes from an adult with an advanced solid tumor such as melanoma, head and neck, liver or kidney cancer. The CDR3 loop is CASSLDSYSGNTIYF. As DNA, the CDR3 is TGTGCCAGCAGCCTGGACAGCTACTCTGGAAACACCATATATTTT.